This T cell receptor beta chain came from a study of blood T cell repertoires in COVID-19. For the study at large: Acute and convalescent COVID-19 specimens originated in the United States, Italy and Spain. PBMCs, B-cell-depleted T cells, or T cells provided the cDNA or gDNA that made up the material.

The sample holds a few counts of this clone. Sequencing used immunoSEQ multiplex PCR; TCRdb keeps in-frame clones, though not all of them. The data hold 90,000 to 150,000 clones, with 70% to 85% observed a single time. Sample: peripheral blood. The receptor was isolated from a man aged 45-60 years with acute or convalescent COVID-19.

The CDR3 sequence is CASSLSYARANVLTF. The DNA for the CDR3 is TGTGCCAGCAGCCTCTCCTACGCAAGGGCCAACGTCCTGACTTTC. The V gene is TRBV5-5, the J gene TRBJ2-6; D remains ambiguous. The V end was cut by 4 bases, the J end by 5 bases, with 13 bases between. The CDR3 has 15 amino acids. Germline CDR1 is SGHKS and CDR2 is YYEKEE (reference sequence).